The 15 T cell receptor beta chains presented below share a single source sample, sequenced in a study of T cell changes during pregnancy in multiple sclerosis. Produced via immunoSEQ multiplex PCR; TCRdb's table is partial and in-frame only. The sample includes about 62,000 clones, around 92% of them seen just once. The sample here was peripheral blood, taken in the second trimester of pregnancy. The receptors derive from a female donor in good health, enrolled as a control in a pregnancy study.

The gene calls are TRBV28 and TRBJ2-7, with D perhaps TRBD2 (6 bases). CDR3 length equals 12 residues. V lost 4 bases and J 12 bases, leaving 16 bases between the germline ends. Germline values: CDR1 MDHEN, CDR2 SYDVKM. The CDR3 loop reads CASSSGRDTTYF. In nucleotides, the CDR3 is TGTGCCAGCAGTTCCGGGCGGGATACGACGTACTTC.

This chain connects TRBV6-5 to TRBJ2-7; D is uncertain. Germline CDR1 and CDR2: MNHEY and SVGAGI. V lost 0 bases, J lost 4 bases, and 7 bases lay in between. The CDR3 consists of 13 residues. CDR3 residues: CASSYSARYEQYF. The CDR3 coding sequence is TGTGCCAGCAGTTACTCGGCCAGATACGAGCAGTACTTC.

The V call is TRBV29-1, the J call TRBJ1-3; TRBD1 matches 7 bases. Germline CDR1 SQVTM, CDR2 ANQGSEA. Losses at the gene ends were 6 bases for V and 13 bases for J; bases not matched to a gene: 6. This CDR3 has 10 residues. CDR3 DNA: TGCAGCGTGGGACAGAAGCTTATATATTTT. Residues: CSVGQKLIYF.

V gene TRBV2 combines with J gene TRBJ1-4; 11 nucleotides agree with TRBD1. CDR3 length: 15 residues. The V gene's germline CDR1 is SNHLY and CDR2 FYNNEI. V was clipped by 6 bases and J by 1 base; unmatched bases: 1. DNA of the CDR3: TGTGCCAGCAGGGGACAGGGGGTAACTAATGAAAAACTGTTTTTT. This encodes CASRGQGVTNEKLFF.

The chain is built from TRBV2 and TRBJ2-6; 7 nucleotides agree with TRBD1. The ends lost 6 bases at V and 4 bases at J; junction bases unmatched: 6. In germline, CDR1 is SNHLY, CDR2 FYNNEI. The length of the CDR3 is 15 residues. The CDR3 sequence: CASRGDSWGANVLTF. The CDR3 coding sequence is TGTGCCAGCAGGGGGGACAGTTGGGGGGCCAACGTCCTGACTTTC. The full variable domain, its missing parts supplied by reference TRBV2 and TRBJ2-6, is EPEVTQTPSHQVTQMGQEVILRCVPISNHLYFYWYRQILGQKVEFLVSFYNNEISEKSEIFDDQFSVERPDGSNFTLKIRSTKLEDSAMYFCASRGDSWGANVLTFGAGSRLTVL.

The chain employs TRBV7-3 and TRBJ2-3, with 8 bases aligning to TRBD1. Germline CDR1 SGHTA, CDR2 FQGTGA. The J segment lost 4 bases and the V segment lost 5 bases, leaving 8 bases of the junction unmatched. The CDR3 is made up of 15 amino acids. CDR3 nucleotide sequence: TGTGCCAGCAGCCTCGACAGGGGCCCGGCAGATACGCAGTATTTT. It is translated as CASSLDRGPADTQYF. Filled out from reference TRBV7-3 and TRBJ2-3, the complete variable domain reads GAGVSQTPSNKVTEKGKYVELRCDPISGHTALYWYRQSLGQGPEFLIYFQGTGAADDSGLPNDRFFAVRPEGSVSTLKIQRTERGDSAVYLCASSLDRGPADTQYFGPGTRLTVL.

The rearrangement uses TRBV7-2 and TRBJ2-1; TRBD2 might be the D (7 bases). V shed 2 bases and J shed 7 bases, with 12 bases lying between them. The V gene's germline CDR1 is SGHTA and CDR2 FQGNSA. This CDR3 has 14 amino acids. The CDR3 reads CASSLTGGGNEQFF. CDR3 nucleotide sequence: TGTGCCAGCAGCTTAACGGGGGGCGGGAATGAGCAGTTCTTC.

The CDR3 here is CASSSPRDRVTLLNYGYTF. The DNA for the CDR3 is TGTGCCAGCAGTTCGCCCCGGGACAGGGTCACACTATTAAACTATGGCTACACCTTC. The chain links TRBV28 to TRBJ1-2, with 9 positions matching TRBD1. Germline CDR1 and CDR2: MDHEN and SYDVKM. Unmatched junction bases numbered 17, after V lost 4 bases and J lost 2 bases. The CDR3 has 19 residues.

The V and J genes are TRBV28 and TRBJ1-4; 10 bases fit TRBD1. The J segment lost 6 bases and the V segment lost 5 bases, leaving 6 bases of the junction unmatched. Germline V gene lookup returns CDR1 MDHEN and CDR2 SYDVKM. This CDR3 region has 15 residues. CDR3: CASSARTGGDEKLFF. The CDR3 coding sequence is TGTGCCAGCAGTGCCAGGACAGGGGGTGATGAAAAACTGTTTTTT.

This chain connects TRBV28 to TRBJ2-1, with 9 bases aligning to TRBD2. The V segment lost 4 bases and the J segment 4 bases; nucleotides outside the gene matches: 11. Germline V gene lookup returns CDR1 MDHEN and CDR2 SYDVKM. This CDR3 has 17 residues. The CDR3 spells CASSSALAGTQYNEQFF. The CDR3 DNA is TGTGCCAGCAGTTCGGCCCTAGCGGGGACTCAATACAATGAGCAGTTCTTC.

This sequence joins TRBV19 and TRBJ2-3, with TRBD2 as a possible D gene (5 bases). Between the trimmed V and J ends, which lost 3 bases and 0 bases, there was a span of 10 bases. The germline V gene encodes CDR1 LNHDA and CDR2 SQIVND (reference sequence). The CDR3 contains 15 residues. The CDR3 sequence is CASSMVWTSTDTQYF. CDR3 nucleotides: TGTGCCAGTAGTATGGTGTGGACTAGCACAGATACGCAGTATTTT.

By its share, this clone is medium-sized (0.01 to 0.1%). The DNA for the CDR3 is TGTGCCAGTAGTACGAGACCAGGCACACTAGGGAGCACAGATACGCAGTATTTT. This gives the protein CASSTRPGTLGSTDTQYF. The chain has TRBV19 and TRBJ2-3; D may be TRBD2 (5 bases). Trimming left V 4 bases short and J 0 bases short, with 20 bases between. There are 18 residues in the CDR3. Germline CDR1 reads LNHDA; CDR2 reads SQIVND (reference sequence).

The J gene is TRBJ2-2, the V gene TRBV19; 7 positions match TRBD2. The CDR3 is 14 residues long. J lost 4 bases, V lost 5 bases, and 4 bases had no gene match. CDR1 is LNHDA and CDR2 is SQIVND in the germline V gene (reference sequence). The chain's CDR3 is CASSSGGGTGELFF. For the CDR3, the DNA is TGTGCCAGTAGTTCGGGGGGTGGCACCGGGGAGCTGTTTTTT.

The rearrangement links TRBV28 to TRBJ2-2; D gene unclear. Trimming shortened V by 6 bases and J by 9 bases, and 11 bases separated the two germline ends. Germline V gene data show CDR1 as MDHEN and CDR2 as SYDVKM. The length of the CDR3 is 12 residues. The CDR3 is CASRTTFRELFF. The DNA of the CDR3 is TGTGCCAGCAGAACGACTTTCCGGGAGCTGTTTTTT.

The J gene is TRBJ1-5, the V gene TRBV19, with TRBD1 as a possible D gene (6 bases). The length of the CDR3 is 15 residues. Trimming stripped 7 bases from V and 1 base from J, with 14 bases between. Looked up from germline, CDR1 is LNHDA and CDR2 is SQIVND (reference sequence). CDR3 DNA: TGTGCCAGTAAAACCGGGACATTAAGCAATCAGCCCCAGCATTTT. This encodes CASKTGTLSNQPQHF.